This record concerns one T cell receptor (beta chain) sequence. Its antigen is not identified. Primers used in a second PCR of roughly 6 to 11 cycles were a sample-barcoded 5' primer and a J-beta primer mix. TCRdb used MiXCR to reprocess the 5' RACE reads, holding one entry per CDR3 protein. The sample has around 800,000 distinct CDR3 sequences; 50% to 65% are singletons. CDR1 is LGHDT and CDR2 is YNNKEL in the germline V gene (reference sequence). This CDR3 is 15 amino acids long. V gave up 1 base and J gave up 2 bases; unmatched junction bases: 5. The data were obtained in a study of blood T cells in healthy people across ages. The study's findings and limits: It was not possible, with unsorted PBMCs, to conclusively compare naive and antigen-experienced cells.

The receptor was isolated from an elderly man in good health. This chain joins TRBV3-1 and TRBJ2-7; 7 nucleotides match TRBD2. The sequencing input was blood. This chain's CDR3 is CASSQGVGLAYEQYF. The CDR3 coding sequence is TGTGCCAGCAGCCAAGGAGTAGGACTAGCCTACGAGCAGTACTTC.